What follows are 14 T cell receptor beta chains derived from one specimen sequenced in a study of immune heterogeneity within non-small cell lung tumors. The template consisted of bulk tumor genomic DNA, with 600 ng used per sample. Multiple widely separated biopsies were taken from each primary tumor at surgery. Samples came from untreated patients having curative surgery for newly diagnosed non-small cell lung cancer. For the TCR beta CDR3, multiplex PCR with 32 V and 13 J primers performed the amplification. TCRdb reanalysed the multiplex PCR reads using MiXCR and keeps one entry per CDR3 protein. This table has about 22,000 distinct CDR3 sequences, less than 35% appearing once. Sequencing was carried out using lung tumor tissue. The receptors were sampled from a man in his forties with non-small cell lung cancer.

Regarding this clonotype: This may be a read error: a much more frequent sequence differs by one nucleotide. J is TRBJ2-1 and V is TRBV15; unclear D gene. V was cut by 0 bases and J by 3 bases, with 9 bases left in between. CDR3 length: 15 amino acids. Germline assignment: CDR1 LNHNV and CDR2 YYDKDF (reference sequence). The CDR3 DNA is TGTGCCACCAGCAGAGAACCTACAGTCTACAATGAGCAGTTCTTC. Encoded protein: CATSREPTVYNEQFF.

As for this clonotype: At one end the junction does not follow the germline gene, possibly because of a read error. The rearrangement uses TRBV4-2 and TRBJ1-5, with D possibly being TRBD1 (6 bases). CDR3 length equals 15 residues. Germline V CDR1 and CDR2: LGHNA, YNFKEQ. CDR3 nucleotide sequence: TGTGCCGGCAGCCAATTTAGGGGGGGAGGACAGCCCCAGCATTTT. Translation gives CAGSQFRGGGQPQHF.

Notes on this clonotype: A much more abundant neighbour one base away suggests this may be a read error. The chain links TRBV12-3 or TRBV12-4 to TRBJ2-7, with D uncertain. The CDR3 totals 15 residues. DNA of the CDR3: TGTGCCAGCAGTTTTTACGGCGGTCAGGCCTACGGGCAGTACTTC. Protein: CASSFYGGQAYGQYF.

This clonotype has at least ten counts. This rearrangement joins TRBV5-1 to TRBJ2-5, with 9 positions matching TRBD1. Looked up from germline, CDR1 is SGHRS and CDR2 is YFSETQ. Trimming took 5 bases from V and 5 from J; bases not matched to a gene: 4. The CDR3 is 13 residues long. The CDR3 region is CASRYGQGETQYF. The CDR3 region has the DNA TGCGCCAGCAGGTACGGACAGGGGGAGACCCAGTACTTC.

Concerning this clonotype itself: A much larger clone lies a single base off, so this may be a read error. The CDR3 ends on some other residue instead of the conserved phenylalanine or tryptophan, so this is likely a read error. The V gene is TRBV11-2, the J gene TRBJ2-1; 8 bases align to TRBD2. The germline CDR1 and CDR2 sequences are SGHAT and FQNNGV. The CDR3 contains 15 residues. Germline trimming cut 5 bases from V and 6 bases from J; bases unmatched to any gene: 9. CDR3 bases: TGTGCCAGCAGCCCCCGACTAGCGATGGGCAATGAGCAGTTCTTA. Protein: CASSPRLAMGNEQFL.

This clonotype was recorded many times. The chain couples TRBV18 to TRBJ2-1, with D possibly being TRBD1 or TRBD2 (5 bases each). V gave up 3 bases and J gave up 13 bases, with 16 bases separating them. The CDR3 extends over 13 amino acids. From germline, CDR1 is KGHSH and CDR2 LQKENI. The CDR3 protein is CASSPGPARGQFF. The CDR3 nucleotides are TGTGCCAGCTCACCGGGACCCGCCAGAGGCCAGTTCTTC.

The sample holds many counts of this clonotype. The chain employs TRBV20-1 and TRBJ2-7; D might be TRBD1 (6 bases). Per germline, CDR1 DFQATT and CDR2 SNEGSKA (reference sequence). Trimming cost V 5 bases and J 3 bases, with 14 bases left between them. The CDR3 spans 13 residues. CDR3 protein: CSARPGALYEQYF. CDR3 DNA sequence: TGCAGTGCTCGTCCAGGGGCCCTCTACGAGCAGTACTTC.

There are a few counts of this clonotype. The chain is built from TRBV10-2 and TRBJ1-6; 7 bases line up with TRBD1. V was pared by 7 bases and J by 9 bases, with 9 bases of the junction left unmatched. The CDR3 is made up of 14 amino acids. Per germline, CDR1 WSHSY and CDR2 SAAADI. CDR3 amino acids: CASTETGESSPLHF. In DNA, the CDR3 is TGCGCCAGCACCGAAACAGGGGAGAGTTCACCCCTCCACTTT.

This clonotype was detected ten times or more. The chain couples TRBV7-8 to TRBJ2-7, with TRBD1 identical over 10 bases. The V gene end was trimmed by 5 bases and the J gene end by 7 bases; junction bases not matched to a gene: 8. From germline, CDR1 is SGHVS and CDR2 FQNEAQ. The CDR3 runs to 14 residues. CDR3 in DNA: TGTGCCAGCAGCCCAATCCGGGACAGGGGAGAGCAGTACTTC. It yields the protein CASSPIRDRGEQYF. Complete variable domain (other parts from reference TRBV7-8 and TRBJ2-7): GAGVSQSPRYKVAKRGQDVALRCDPISGHVSLFWYQQALGQGPEFLTYFQNEAQLDKSGLPSDRFFAERPEGSVSTLKIQRTQQEDSAVYLCASSPIRDRGEQYFGPGTRLTVT.

This clonotype was detected ten times or more. The chain carries TRBV2 and TRBJ1-5; a weak D match, TRBD1 (5 bases). CDR1 and CDR2 from the germline V gene are SNHLY and FYNNEI. The CDR3 extends over 13 amino acids. Trimming left V 6 bases short and J 4 bases short, with 10 bases between. The CDR3 DNA reads TGTGCCAGCAGCGAACAGGAAAATCAGCCCCAGCATTTT. Protein product: CASSEQENQPQHF.

This clonotype appeared a few times. The chain joins TRBV9 to TRBJ2-7; a weak D match, TRBD2 (5 bases). The ends were cut back, 0 bases at V and 2 bases at J, with 12 bases in the middle. The CDR3 has 15 amino acids. CDR1 and CDR2 from the germline V gene are SGDLS and YYNGEE. CDR3 bases: TGTGCCAGCAGCGTAGGTCTCAGCGGTACCTACGAGCAGTACTTC. This sequence encodes CASSVGLSGTYEQYF.

This clonotype has a count of ten or more. The rearrangement links TRBV6-5 to TRBJ2-7; 7 bases are shared with TRBD2. Germline CDR1 is MNHEY and CDR2 is SVGAGI. With V trimmed by 2 bases and J by 7 bases, 17 bases remained unmatched. The CDR3 loop spans 17 amino acids. The CDR3 bases are TGTGCCAGCAGTTACGGGGGAGGGGACTACCAGTTGAAGGAGCAGTACTTC. Residues: CASSYGGGDYQLKEQYF.

This clonotype was counted between two and nine times. V and J are TRBV24-1 and TRBJ2-3, with no clear D. Trimming cost V 3 bases and J 2 bases, with 5 bases left between them. There are 13 residues in the CDR3. CDR1 and CDR2 from the germline V gene are KGHDR and SFDVKD. This CDR3 reads CATSDQNTDTQYF. As DNA, the CDR3 is TGTGCCACCAGTGATCAAAACACAGATACGCAGTATTTT.

The V and J genes are TRBV9 and TRBJ2-5, with D possibly TRBD2 on 5 matching bases. In germline, CDR1 is SGDLS, CDR2 YYNGEE. The ends were cut back, 2 bases at V and 5 bases at J, with 10 bases in the middle. The CDR3 is 13 residues long. The CDR3 is CASSVEGRETQYF. CDR3 DNA: TGTGCCAGCAGCGTCGAGGGCCGGGAGACCCAGTACTTC.